This T cell receptor (beta chain) was profiled in a study of neoadjuvant anti-PD-1 for oral cavity cancer. Study at large: Patients mostly received three to four biweekly nivolumab doses at 3 mg/kg before surgery. Study outcomes and limitations: After neoadjuvant nivolumab, PBMC T cell clonality was significantly higher in non-responders than responders.

The data were produced by immunoSEQ multiplex PCR, yet TCRdb's version contains in-frame clones alone and is incomplete. The table has tens of thousands of clones, approximately 87% seen once. V gave up 0 bases and J gave up 4 bases, with 18 bases separating them. CDR3 size: 17 residues. The germline gives CDR1 MNHNS, CDR2 SASEGT. Time point reported: after neoadjuvant nivolumab, at surgical resection. Patients had newly diagnosed, untreated stage II-IVA oral cavity squamous cell carcinoma. Note on this clone: Its antigen is unknown.

The origin of this receptor is a person between 40 and 80 years old with oral cavity squamous cell carcinoma. Here the sequenced sample was PBMCs, taken after nivolumab (anti-PD-1) treatment. This sequence joins TRBV6-1 and TRBJ1-2; tentative D call: TRBD1 (5 bases). CDR3 protein: CASSEAAFEGRVYGYTF. The CDR3 region has the DNA TGTGCCAGCAGTGAAGCGGCCTTTGAGGGGAGGGTCTATGGCTACACCTTC.